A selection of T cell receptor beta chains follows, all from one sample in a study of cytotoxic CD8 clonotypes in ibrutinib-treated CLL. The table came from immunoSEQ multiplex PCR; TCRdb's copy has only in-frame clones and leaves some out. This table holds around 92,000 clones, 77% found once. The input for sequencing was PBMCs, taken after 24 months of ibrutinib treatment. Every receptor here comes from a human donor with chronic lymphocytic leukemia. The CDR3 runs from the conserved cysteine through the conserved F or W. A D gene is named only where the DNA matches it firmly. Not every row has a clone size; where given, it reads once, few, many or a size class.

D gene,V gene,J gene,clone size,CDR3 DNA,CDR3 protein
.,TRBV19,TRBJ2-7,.,TGTGCCAGTAGACAACGCGGGGCCGGGGATGAGCAGTACTTC,CASRQRGAGDEQYF
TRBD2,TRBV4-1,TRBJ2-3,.,TGCGCCAGCAGCCAAGGGACGAGCGGGGGGAGCACAGATACGCAGTATTTT,CASSQGTSGGSTDTQYF
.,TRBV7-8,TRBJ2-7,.,TGTGCCAGCAGCTTAGGCGCGGGGTTCAAGTACGAGCAGTACTTC,CASSLGAGFKYEQYF
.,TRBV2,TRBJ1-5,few,TGTGCCAGCAGTTATCGGATCACCAATCAGCCCCAGCATTTT,CASSYRITNQPQHF
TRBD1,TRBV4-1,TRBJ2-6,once,TGCGCCAGCAGCCAACGCGGACAGGGGGCTACTGGGGCCAACGTCCTGACTTTC,CASSQRGQGATGANVLTF
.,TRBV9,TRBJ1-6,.,TGTGCCAGCAGCGTAGCCACAGGTTTCTCACCCCTCCACTTT,CASSVATGFSPLHF
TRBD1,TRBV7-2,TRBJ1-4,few,TGTGCCAGCAGCCCCCAGCCCGGACAGGGAAAAGAAAAACTGTTTTTT,CASSPQPGQGKEKLFF
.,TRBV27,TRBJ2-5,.,TGTGCCAGCAGGAAAAAAGAGACCCAGTACTTC,CASRKKETQYF
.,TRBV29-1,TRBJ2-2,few,TGCAGCGCACAAGCCCAGGGGAACACCGGGGAGCTGTTTTTT,CSAQAQGNTGELFF
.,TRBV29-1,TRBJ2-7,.,TGCAGCGTTGAATCGGCCCAGCACTACGAGCAGTACTTC,CSVESAQHYEQYF
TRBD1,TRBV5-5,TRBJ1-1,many,TGTGCCAGCAGCTCCTTCACAGGGGTGAACACTGAAGCTTTCTTT,CASSSFTGVNTEAFF
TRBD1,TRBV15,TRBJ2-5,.,TGTGCCACCAGCTACCAGGGACAGGGGCGGGAGACCCAGTACTTC,CATSYQGQGRETQYF
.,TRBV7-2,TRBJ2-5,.,TGTGCCAGCAGCTTAACCAGGACGCAGGAGACCCAGTACTTC,CASSLTRTQETQYF
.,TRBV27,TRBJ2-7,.,TGTGCCAGCAGTTGGGACGGGAGCTCCTACGAGCAGTACTTC,CASSWDGSSYEQYF
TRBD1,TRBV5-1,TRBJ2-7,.,TGCGCCAGCAGCTTGGGACAGGGGGTCTACGAGCAGTACTTC,CASSLGQGVYEQYF
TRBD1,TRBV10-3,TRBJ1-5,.,TGTGCCATCAGTCCCGGGACAGGCCGACGGCCCCAGCATTTT,CAISPGTGRRPQHF
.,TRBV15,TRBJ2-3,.,TGTGCCACCAACAAGAATCGTCGGCCAGATACGCAGTATTTT,CATNKNRRPDTQYF
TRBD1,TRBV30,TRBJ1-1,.,TGTGCCTGGAGTAGAGGGACAGGGTTTGCTGAAGCTTTCTTT,CAWSRGTGFAEAFF
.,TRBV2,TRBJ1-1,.,TGTGCCAGCAGTGAGCAGGGAGGTTCTGAAGCTTTCTTT,CASSEQGGSEAFF
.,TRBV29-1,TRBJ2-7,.,TGCAGCGTTCTCCTTAGTAGGGGCCCATACGAGCAGTACTTC,CSVLLSRGPYEQYF
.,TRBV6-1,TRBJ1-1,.,TGTGCCAGCAGTGATGGCAGCTACACTGAAGCTTTCTTT,CASSDGSYTEAFF
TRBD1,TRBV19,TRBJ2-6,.,TGTGCCAGTAGGGGGACAGGGATCGGGGCCAACGTCCTGACTTTC,CASRGTGIGANVLTF
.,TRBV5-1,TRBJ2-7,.,TGCGCCAGCAGATGGGGATTGGAGCAGTACTTC,CASRWGLEQYF
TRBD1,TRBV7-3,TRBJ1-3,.,TGTGCCAGCAGCTTAGGGGACAGGGTCTCTGGAAACACCATATATTTT,CASSLGDRVSGNTIYF
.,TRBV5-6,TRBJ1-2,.,TGTGCCAGCAGCTATGGACAGAACTATGGCTACACCTTC,CASSYGQNYGYTF
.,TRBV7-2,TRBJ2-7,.,TGTGCCAGCAGCCCTCACCGGGGGGCATCCTACGAGCAGTACTTC,CASSPHRGASYEQYF
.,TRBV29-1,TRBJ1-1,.,TGCAGCGTCTCCGGGCAGGGAGTTGAAGCTTTCTTT,CSVSGQGVEAFF
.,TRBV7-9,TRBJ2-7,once,TGTGCCAGCAGCTCGAACCGCGCCAAAGGGGTCCTACACTACGAGCAGTACTTC,CASSSNRAKGVLHYEQYF
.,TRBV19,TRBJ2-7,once,TGTGCCAGTAGTATAAAGTTTCCTTACGAGCAGTACTTC,CASSIKFPYEQYF
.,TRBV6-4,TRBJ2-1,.,TGTGCCAGCAGTGACGGTAGGGTTTGCCCATGGGATGAGCAGTTCTTC,CASSDGRVCPWDEQFF
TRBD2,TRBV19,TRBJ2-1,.,TGTGCCAGTAGGGCTAGCGGGAGGTACAATGAGCAGTTCTTC,CASRASGRYNEQFF
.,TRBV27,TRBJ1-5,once,TGTGCCAGCAGTTTTCTTGACAATCAGCCCCAGCATTTT,CASSFLDNQPQHF
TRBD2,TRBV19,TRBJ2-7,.,TGTGCCAGTAGTATAGCCGGCGGGAGTCTGGGCGAGCAGTACTTC,CASSIAGGSLGEQYF
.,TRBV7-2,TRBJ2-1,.,TGTGCCAGCAGCTTCGGACGGCAAAATGAGCAGTTCTTC,CASSFGRQNEQFF
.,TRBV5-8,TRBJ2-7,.,TGTGCCAGCACCACCCCCTTCTACGAGCAGTACTTC,CASTTPFYEQYF
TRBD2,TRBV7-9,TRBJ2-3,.,TGTGCCAGCCTGGCGCGGACTAGCGGGGGCCTCCGCACAGATACGCAGTATTTT,CASLARTSGGLRTDTQYF
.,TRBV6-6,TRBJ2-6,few,TGTGCCAGCACCGCGGGGTTTCTGCGTGGGGCCAACGTCCTGACTTTC,CASTAGFLRGANVLTF
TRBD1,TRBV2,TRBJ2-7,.,TGTGCCAGCCGTTGGACAGGGTACTCCTACGAGCAGTACTTC,CASRWTGYSYEQYF
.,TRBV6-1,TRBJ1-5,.,TGTGCCAGCACGGCGGCAGGGTATAGCAATCAGCCCCAGCATTTT,CASTAAGYSNQPQHF
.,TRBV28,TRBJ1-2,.,TGTGCCAGCAGTAGGGCAGCGGACCTGAGGACCTTC,CASSRAADLRTF
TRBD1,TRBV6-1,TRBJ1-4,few,TGTGCCAGCAGTGATGACAGGGGGCTGTTTGAAAAACTGTTTTTT,CASSDDRGLFEKLFF
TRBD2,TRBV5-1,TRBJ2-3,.,TGCGCCAGCAGCTTGCTAGCGGGAGAAGATACGCAGTATTTT,CASSLLAGEDTQYF
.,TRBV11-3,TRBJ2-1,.,TGTGCCAGCAGCTTTACCGGGTCGAAGCTCGATGAGCAGTTCTTC,CASSFTGSKLDEQFF
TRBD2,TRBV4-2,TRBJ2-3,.,TGTGCCAGCAGCCAAGAGCTAGCGGGAGGGCCAGATACGCAGTATTTT,CASSQELAGGPDTQYF
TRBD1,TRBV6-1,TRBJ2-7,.,TGTGCCAGCAGTGAGTACAGGGGCCCGTACTTC,CASSEYRGPYF
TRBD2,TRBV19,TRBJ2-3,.,TGTGCCAGTAGCCGGACTAGCGGATTCACAGATACGCAGTATTTT,CASSRTSGFTDTQYF
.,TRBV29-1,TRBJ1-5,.,TGCAGCGTTGGTGAACAGGGGCCCCAGCATTTT,CSVGEQGPQHF
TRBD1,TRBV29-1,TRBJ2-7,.,TGCAGCGTAGACGGGCAGGGGGCTTACGAGCAGTACTTC,CSVDGQGAYEQYF
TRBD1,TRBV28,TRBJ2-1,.,TGTGCCAGCAGGGGACAGCCATCCTACAATGAGCAGTTCTTC,CASRGQPSYNEQFF
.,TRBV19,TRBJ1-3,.,TGTGCCAGTACCCCACAGGGAACTGGAAACACCATATATTTT,CASTPQGTGNTIYF
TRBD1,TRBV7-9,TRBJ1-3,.,TGTGCCAGCAGCTTAGAGGCGACAGGGGCAAACACCATATATTTT,CASSLEATGANTIYF